This entry lists 9 T cell receptor beta chains sequenced from one sample in a study of blood T cell repertoires in COVID-19. The table came from immunoSEQ multiplex PCR; TCRdb's copy has only in-frame clones and leaves some out. This sample has 150,000 to 170,000 clones; over 60% occur once, and the top ten carry around 1.7%. Sequenced input: peripheral blood. These receptors were collected from a man of 80 years or more with acute or convalescent COVID-19.

The chain carries TRBV2 and TRBJ1-2; 7 bases are a match to TRBD1. Per the germline V gene, CDR1 is SNHLY and CDR2 is FYNNEI. The V segment lost 8 bases and the J segment 4 bases; nucleotides outside the gene matches: 4. The CDR3 runs to 12 residues. The CDR3 protein is CASDRDSYGYTF. CDR3 DNA: TGTGCCAGCGACCGGGACAGCTATGGCTACACCTTC.

The rearrangement uses TRBV29-1 and TRBJ1-1, with TRBD1 identical over 7 bases. V was pared by 4 bases and J by 5 bases, with 10 bases of the junction left unmatched. CDR1 and CDR2 (germline): SQVTM, ANQGSEA. The CDR3 extends over 14 amino acids. The CDR3 loop reads CSVVGRQGNTEAFF. CDR3 nucleotides: TGCAGCGTTGTAGGACGACAGGGAAATACTGAAGCTTTCTTT.

The rearrangement uses TRBV6-5 and TRBJ1-4; D is perhaps TRBD1 (6 bases). The germline gives CDR1 MNHEY, CDR2 SVGAGI. The CDR3 spans 14 residues. V was pared by 6 bases and J by 8 bases, with 16 bases between. CDR3 protein: CASRRTEGWEKLFF. The CDR3, as DNA: TGTGCCAGCAGAAGGACAGAGGGTTGGGAAAAACTGTTTTTT.

The chain couples TRBV6-5 to TRBJ2-7; 10 nucleotides line up with TRBD1. Germline V gene lookup returns CDR1 MNHEY and CDR2 SVGAGI. CDR3 length equals 14 residues. With 6 bases clipped from V and 6 bases from J, the junction kept 8 bases outside the gene matches. The CDR3 nucleotides read TGTGCCAGCAGGTTCGGGACAGGGGATGGCGAGCAGTACTTC. Translated, it gives CASRFGTGDGEQYF.

The CDR3 spells CASSPGTGTDTQYF. CDR3 DNA sequence: TGCGCCAGCAGCCCCGGGACAGGGACAGATACGCAGTATTTT. V gene TRBV5-1 combines with J gene TRBJ2-3; 9 bases are shared with TRBD1. The trim removed 4 bases at V and 3 bases at J, leaving 3 bases unmatched. The CDR3 covers 14 residues. Germline V lookup: CDR1 SGHRS, CDR2 YFSETQ.

This clone was observed a single time. The rearrangement uses TRBV6-5 and TRBJ2-7; D might be TRBD1 (7 bases). This CDR3 has 15 residues. The germline gives CDR1 MNHEY, CDR2 SVGAGI. With 6 bases removed from V and 1 base from J, the gap between germline ends came to 16 bases. As DNA, the CDR3 is TGTGCCAGCAGGTCAGGAGGGACAGATTCCTACGAGCAGTACTTC. Translating gives CASRSGGTDSYEQYF.

The genes are TRBV6-2 or TRBV6-3 and TRBJ2-3; 8 bases map to TRBD1. Looked up from germline, CDR1 is MNHEY and CDR2 is SVGEGT. V shed 0 bases and J 4 bases; nucleotides not matched to a gene: 6. This CDR3 is 16 amino acids long. The CDR3 spells CASSYSGRGPADTQYF. DNA for the CDR3: TGTGCCAGCAGTTACTCCGGCAGGGGGCCCGCAGATACGCAGTATTTT.

V gene TRBV18 combines with J gene TRBJ2-1, with 9 nucleotides matching TRBD2. CDR3 size: 16 residues. The germline gives CDR1 KGHSH, CDR2 LQKENI. With V trimmed by 0 bases and J by 6 bases, 6 bases remained unmatched. This chain's CDR3 is CASSPPAGGTINEQFF. CDR3 DNA: TGTGCCAGCTCACCACCAGCGGGGGGCACAATCAATGAGCAGTTCTTC.

The genes are TRBV5-1 and TRBJ2-5; possibly TRBD1 for D (5 bases). The CDR3 length is 14 residues. V was clipped by 8 bases and J by 5 bases, with 19 bases between them. Germline CDR1 SGHRS, CDR2 YFSETQ. This chain's CDR3 is CASSDQGLVETQYF. The DNA of the CDR3 is TGCGCCAGTTCAGACCAGGGCTTGGTGGAGACCCAGTACTTC.